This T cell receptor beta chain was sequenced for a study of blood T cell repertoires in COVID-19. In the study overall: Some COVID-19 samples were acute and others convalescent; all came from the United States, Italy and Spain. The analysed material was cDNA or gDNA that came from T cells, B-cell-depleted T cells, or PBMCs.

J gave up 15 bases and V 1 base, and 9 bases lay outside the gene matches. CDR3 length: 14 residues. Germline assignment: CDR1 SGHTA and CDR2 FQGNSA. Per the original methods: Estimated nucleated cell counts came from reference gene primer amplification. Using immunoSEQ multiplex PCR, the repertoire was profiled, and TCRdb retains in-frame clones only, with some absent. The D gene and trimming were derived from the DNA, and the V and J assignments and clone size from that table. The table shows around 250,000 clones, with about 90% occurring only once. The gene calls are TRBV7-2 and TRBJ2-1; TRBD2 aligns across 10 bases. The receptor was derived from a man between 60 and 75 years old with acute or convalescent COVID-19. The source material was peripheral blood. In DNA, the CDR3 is TGTGCCAGCAGCTTAGGGGCCCTAGCGGGAGCGCTGTTCTTC. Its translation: CASSLGALAGALFF.